The 9 T cell receptor beta chains presented below share a single source sample, sequenced in a study of shared clonotypes between healthy human individuals. Clones were sequenced by immunoSEQ multiplex PCR, and TCRdb holds only the in-frame ones, with some missing. The table has 450,000 or so clones, roughly three quarters seen once. The sequenced sample consisted of PBMCs. These receptors were collected from a woman aged 40 to 50 in good health. Some clones in this sample may be carry-over from other donors' samples.

Worth noting for this clone: Other DNA variants within this sample encode the same CDR3. In nucleotides, the CDR3 is TGTGCCAGCAGTTTATTACGGTTAAGCAATCAGCCCCAGCATTTT. It is translated as CASSLLRLSNQPQHF. The rearrangement uses TRBV28 and TRBJ1-5; no reliable D call. CDR1 is MDHEN and CDR2 is SYDVKM in the germline V gene. CDR3 length equals 15 residues. V was shortened by 1 base and J by 1 base, with 8 bases between the two germline ends.

Comments on this clone: It may be a read error: a sequence one base away is much more abundant. The sample has other DNA sequences that encode this CDR3 too. The gene calls are TRBV19 and TRBJ2-7; D is ambiguous. The V and J ends lost 0 bases and 2 bases respectively, with 5 bases between them. The CDR3 consists of 13 residues. Germline CDR1 reads LNHDA; CDR2 reads SQIVND (reference sequence). The CDR3: CASSIETAYEQYF. The CDR3 nucleotides read TGTGCCAGTAGTATAGAGACGGCCTACGAGCAGTACTTC.

Written as DNA, the CDR3 is TGCGCCAGCAGCTTGGAGGGACAGGGACAAGAAAAACTGTTTTTT. It specifies CASSLEGQGQEKLFF. This chain connects TRBV5-1 to TRBJ1-4, with TRBD1 matching over 9 bases. CDR1 SGHRS and CDR2 YFSETQ come from the germline V gene. J was trimmed by 8 bases and V by 0 bases; bases with no gene match: 5. This CDR3 contains 15 residues.

This clone has at least ten counts. This specimen includes other DNA sequences encoding the same CDR3. V usage is TRBV18 and J usage is TRBJ2-5, with 14 bases aligning to TRBD2. V dropped 0 bases and J dropped 3; count of bases not matched to a gene: 0. This CDR3 contains 16 residues. The V gene's germline CDR1 is KGHSH and CDR2 LQKENI. CDR3 DNA: TGTGCCAGCTCACCACCGGGACTAGCGGGAGAAGAGACCCAGTACTTC. Its translation: CASSPPGLAGEETQYF. Using reference TRBV18 and TRBJ2-5 for the parts outside the CDR3, the full variable domain is NAGVMQNPRHLVRRRGQEARLRCSPMKGHSHVYWYRQLPEEGLKFMVYLQKENIIDESGMPKERFSAEFPKEGPSILRIQQVVRGDSAAYFCASSPPGLAGEETQYFGPGTRLLVL.

This clone was counted a few times. Within the sample, other DNA sequences also encode this same CDR3. The chain uses TRBV18 and TRBJ1-1; D unclear. V was cut by 3 bases and J by 5 bases, with 4 bases left in between. Germline CDR1 KGHSH, CDR2 LQKENI. CDR3 length equals 11 residues. For the CDR3, the DNA is TGTGCCAGCTCACCGGGGACTGAAGCTTTCTTT. This gives the protein CASSPGTEAFF.

J is TRBJ1-5 and V is TRBV7-8; the match to TRBD1 covers 11 bases. V lost 5 bases to trimming and J lost 3 bases; unmatched junction nucleotides: 6. Germline V gives CDR1 SGHVS, CDR2 FQNEAQ. The CDR3 has 16 residues. CDR3 sequence: CASSIGQGAFNQPQHF. CDR3 DNA: TGTGCCAGCAGCATAGGACAGGGGGCATTCAATCAGCCCCAGCATTTT.

The chain recombines TRBV25-1 with TRBJ2-3; 10 bases fit TRBD2. CDR1 MGHDK and CDR2 SYGVNS come from the germline V gene. This CDR3 has 18 amino acids. Trimming removed 4 bases from V and 2 bases from J; junction bases left unmatched: 12. The CDR3 reads CASSARLAGDRATDTQYF. For the CDR3, the DNA is TGTGCCAGCAGTGCCCGGCTAGCGGGAGATCGTGCCACAGATACGCAGTATTTT. Based on the CDR3 plus reference TRBV25-1 and TRBJ2-3, the full variable domain is EADIYQTPRYLVIGTGKKITLECSQTMGHDKMYWYQQDPGMELHLIHYSYGVNSTEKGDLSSESTVSRIRTEHFPLTLESARPSHTSQYLCASSARLAGDRATDTQYFGPGTRLTVL.

The J gene is TRBJ1-2, the V gene TRBV6-5; D not certain. Germline lookup yields CDR1 MNHEY and CDR2 SVGAGI. There are 13 residues in the CDR3. V shed 2 bases and J shed 8 bases, with 12 bases lying between them. Here the CDR3 DNA reads TGTGCCAGCAGTTACGGACGGGATGCGGGCTACACCTTC. Translating gives CASSYGRDAGYTF.

This chain uses TRBV27 with TRBJ2-1; 9 bases match TRBD2. Germline values: CDR1 MNHEY, CDR2 SMNVEV (reference sequence). V lost 8 bases, J lost 5 bases, and 7 bases stayed unmatched. The CDR3 runs 14 residues. CDR3 loop: CASYKREAHNEQFF. CDR3 nucleotides: TGTGCCAGCTACAAGCGGGAGGCCCACAATGAGCAGTTCTTC.